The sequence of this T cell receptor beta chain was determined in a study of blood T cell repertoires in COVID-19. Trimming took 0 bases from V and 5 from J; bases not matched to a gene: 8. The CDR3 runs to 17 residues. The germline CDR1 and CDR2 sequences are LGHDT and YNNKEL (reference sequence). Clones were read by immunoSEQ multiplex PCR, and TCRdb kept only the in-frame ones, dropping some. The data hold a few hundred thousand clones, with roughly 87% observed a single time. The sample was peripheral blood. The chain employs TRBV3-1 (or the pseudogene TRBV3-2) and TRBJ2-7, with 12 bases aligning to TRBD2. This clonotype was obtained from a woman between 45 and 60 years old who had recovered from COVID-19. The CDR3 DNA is TGTGCCAGCAGCCAAGATTACGGGACTAGCGGGCCCCACGAGCAGTACTTC. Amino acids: CASSQDYGTSGPHEQYF.